These T cell receptor beta chains were read from a single sample in a study of cytomegalovirus exposure and HLA in healthy donors. Profiled with immunoSEQ multiplex PCR; TCRdb holds only in-frame clones, not every one. The sample records roughly 250,000 clones, more than 75% being singletons. The sample comprised PBMCs. These receptor sequences come from a woman between 25 and 40 years old in good health and CMV-seropositive. Both conserved end residues are part of each CDR3. Each record gives: CDR3 DNA, CDR3 protein, J gene, clone size, D gene, V gene. The D gene is left open where the match is weak. Clone size is shown for a subset of rows, as once, few, many or a class of expanded clone.

DNA: TGTGCCAGCAGCCAAACCGGGACTAGCGGGAGCAATGAGCAGTTCTTC
CDR3: CASSQTGTSGSNEQFF
J: TRBJ2-1
size: NA
D: TRBD2
V: TRBV13

DNA: TGTGCCAGCAGCCCGCCGGGACAGTACAATGAGCAGTTCTTC
CDR3: CASSPPGQYNEQFF
J: TRBJ2-1
size: NA
D: TRBD1
V: TRBV7-7

DNA: TGTGCCAGCACGGACACTGAAGCTTTCTTT
CDR3: CASTDTEAFF
J: TRBJ1-1
size: NA
D: NA
V: TRBV6-4

DNA: TGTGCCAGTAGTACCGGACTAGCGGGAAGGAATACGCAGTATTTT
CDR3: CASSTGLAGRNTQYF
J: TRBJ2-3
size: NA
D: TRBD2
V: TRBV19

DNA: TGTGCCAGCAGTCCTCCTGGGGGGATAACTAATGAAAAACTGTTTTTT
CDR3: CASSPPGGITNEKLFF
J: TRBJ1-4
size: NA
D: NA
V: TRBV28

DNA: TGCGCCAGCAGCCAAACGGGAGGGCCTTCGAATGAGCAGTTCTTC
CDR3: CASSQTGGPSNEQFF
J: TRBJ2-1
size: once
D: TRBD2
V: TRBV5-1

DNA: TGTGCCAGCAGCACCCCCCGGGGTGAAGCTTTCTTT
CDR3: CASSTPRGEAFF
J: TRBJ1-1
size: NA
D: NA
V: TRBV9

DNA: TGTGCCAGCTCGGCAGGGTTAGGTGAAAAACTGTTTTTT
CDR3: CASSAGLGEKLFF
J: TRBJ1-4
size: NA
D: NA
V: TRBV5-4

DNA: TGTGCCAGCATTAACCAGGCGGGCGGGGAGCTGTTTTTT
CDR3: CASINQAGGELFF
J: TRBJ2-2
size: NA
D: NA
V: TRBV6-5

DNA: TGTGCCAGCAGCGTCCTAGCGGGAGAAGGCGGGGAGCTGTTTTTT
CDR3: CASSVLAGEGGELFF
J: TRBJ2-2
size: NA
D: TRBD2
V: TRBV9

DNA: TGTGCCAGCAGTTCGGGACAGGGAACCGAGCAGTACTTC
CDR3: CASSSGQGTEQYF
J: TRBJ2-7
size: NA
D: TRBD1
V: TRBV27

DNA: TGTGCCAGCAGTCCCCGGACTAGCGGGAACTTCGCTACGCAGTATTTT
CDR3: CASSPRTSGNFATQYF
J: TRBJ2-3
size: NA
D: TRBD2
V: TRBV2

DNA: TGCGCCAGCAGCTGGGACAGGGAGGTTGTGGAGACCCAGTACTTC
CDR3: CASSWDREVVETQYF
J: TRBJ2-5
size: NA
D: TRBD1
V: TRBV5-1

DNA: TGTGCCAGCAGCCCGGGTGGGAGCCCTAATGAGCAGTTCTTC
CDR3: CASSPGGSPNEQFF
J: TRBJ2-1
size: NA
D: NA
V: TRBV7-9

DNA: TGCAGCGTTAGACAGCTTAACACCGGGGAGCTGTTTTTT
CDR3: CSVRQLNTGELFF
J: TRBJ2-2
size: NA
D: NA
V: TRBV29-1